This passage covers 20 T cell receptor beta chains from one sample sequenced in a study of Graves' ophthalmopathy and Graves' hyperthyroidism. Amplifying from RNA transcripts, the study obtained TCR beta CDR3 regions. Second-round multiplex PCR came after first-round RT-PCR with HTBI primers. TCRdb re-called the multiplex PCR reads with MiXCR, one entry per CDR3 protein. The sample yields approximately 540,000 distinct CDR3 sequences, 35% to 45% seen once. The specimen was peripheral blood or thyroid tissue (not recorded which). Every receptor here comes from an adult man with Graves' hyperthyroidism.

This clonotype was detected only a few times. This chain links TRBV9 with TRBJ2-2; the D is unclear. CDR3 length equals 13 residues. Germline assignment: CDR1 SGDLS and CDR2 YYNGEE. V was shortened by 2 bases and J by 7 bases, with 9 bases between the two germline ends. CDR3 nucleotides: TGTGCCAGCAGCGTCCTATATCTCGGGGAGCTGTTTTTT. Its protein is CASSVLYLGELFF. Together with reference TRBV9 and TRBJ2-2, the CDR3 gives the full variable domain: DSGVTQTPKHLITATGQRVTLRCSPRSGDLSVYWYQQSLDQGLQFLIQYYNGEERAKGNILERFSAQQFPDLHSELNLSSLELGDSALYFCASSVLYLGELFFGEGSRLTVL.

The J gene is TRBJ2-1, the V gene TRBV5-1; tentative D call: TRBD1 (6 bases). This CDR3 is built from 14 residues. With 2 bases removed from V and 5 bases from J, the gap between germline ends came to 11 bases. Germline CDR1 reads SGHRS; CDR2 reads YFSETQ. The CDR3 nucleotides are TGCGCCAGCAGCTTACGACAGGCAAACAATGAGCAGTTCTTC. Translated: CASSLRQANNEQFF.

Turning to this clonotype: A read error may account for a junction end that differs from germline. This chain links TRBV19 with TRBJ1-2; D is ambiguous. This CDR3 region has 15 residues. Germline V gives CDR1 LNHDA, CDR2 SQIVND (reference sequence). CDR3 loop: CASSRLTAINYGHTF. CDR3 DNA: TGTGCCAGTAGTCGGTTGACGGCGATTAACTATGGCCACACCTTC.

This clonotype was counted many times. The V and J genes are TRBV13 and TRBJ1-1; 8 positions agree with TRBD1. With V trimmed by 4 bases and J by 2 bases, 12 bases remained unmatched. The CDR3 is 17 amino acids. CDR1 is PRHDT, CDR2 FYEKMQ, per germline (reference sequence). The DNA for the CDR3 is TGTGCCAGCAGCTGGGGGACAGGCCTCTTCGAAAACACTGAAGCTTTCTTT. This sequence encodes CASSWGTGLFENTEAFF.

The CDR3 protein is CASSLAPDSFGTEAFF. The CDR3 bases are TGTGCCAGCAGCTTAGCCCCCGACAGCTTCGGGACTGAAGCTTTCTTT. The V gene is TRBV7-6, the J gene TRBJ1-1; TRBD1 is a possible D gene (5 bases). The V and J ends lost 0 bases and 5 bases respectively, with 16 bases between them. Germline assignment: CDR1 SGHVS and CDR2 FNYEAQ. The CDR3 covers 16 residues.

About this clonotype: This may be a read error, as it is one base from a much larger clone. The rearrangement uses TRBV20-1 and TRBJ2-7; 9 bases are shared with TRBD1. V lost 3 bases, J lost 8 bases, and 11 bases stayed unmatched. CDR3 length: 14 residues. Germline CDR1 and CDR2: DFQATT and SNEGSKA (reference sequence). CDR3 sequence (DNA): TGCAGTGCTAGTGGACAGGGGAGGTGGAACAAGCAGTACTTC. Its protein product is CSASGQGRWNKQYF.

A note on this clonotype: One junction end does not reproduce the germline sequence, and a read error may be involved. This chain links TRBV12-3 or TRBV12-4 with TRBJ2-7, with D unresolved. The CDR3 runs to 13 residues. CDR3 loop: CASGLLGSYEQYF. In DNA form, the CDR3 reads TGTGCCAGCGGTTTACTCGGTTCCTACGAGCAGTACTTC.

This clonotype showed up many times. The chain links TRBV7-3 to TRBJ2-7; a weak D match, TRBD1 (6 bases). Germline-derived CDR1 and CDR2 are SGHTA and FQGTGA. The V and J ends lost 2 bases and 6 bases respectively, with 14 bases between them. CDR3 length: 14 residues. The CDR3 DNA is TGTGCCAGCAGCTTATCTTCAGGGGTTGGCGAGCAGTACTTC. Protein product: CASSLSSGVGEQYF.

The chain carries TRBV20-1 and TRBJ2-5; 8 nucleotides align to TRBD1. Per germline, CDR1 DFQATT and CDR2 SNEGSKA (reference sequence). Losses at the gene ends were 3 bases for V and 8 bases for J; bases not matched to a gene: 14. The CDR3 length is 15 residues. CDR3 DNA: TGCAGTGCTAGGGCCTTACATGGCAGGGGGCCAACCCAGTACTTC. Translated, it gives CSARALHGRGPTQYF.

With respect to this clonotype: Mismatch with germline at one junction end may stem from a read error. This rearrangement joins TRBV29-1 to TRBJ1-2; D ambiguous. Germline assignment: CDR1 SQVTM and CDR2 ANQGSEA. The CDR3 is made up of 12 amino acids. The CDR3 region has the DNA TGCAGCGCTCCGCCTGACGAATATGGCTACAGCTTC. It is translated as CSAPPDEYGYSF.

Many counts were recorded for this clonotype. In DNA form, the CDR3 reads TGTGCCAGCAGGGCAGGGCAAACCAATCAGCCCCAGCATTTT. It specifies CASRAGQTNQPQHF. The chain links TRBV6-9 to TRBJ1-5; D possibly corresponds to TRBD1 (5 bases). The germline V gene encodes CDR1 MNHGY and CDR2 SVAAGI. The V and J ends lost 6 bases and 3 bases respectively, with 12 bases between them. The CDR3 sequence is 14 residues long.

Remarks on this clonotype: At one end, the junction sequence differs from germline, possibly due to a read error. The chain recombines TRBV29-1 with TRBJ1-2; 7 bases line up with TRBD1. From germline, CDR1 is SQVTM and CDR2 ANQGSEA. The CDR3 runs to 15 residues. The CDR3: CAWSAGQRINYGYTF. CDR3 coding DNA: TGTGCCTGGAGCGCGGGACAGAGGATTAACTATGGCTACACCTTC.

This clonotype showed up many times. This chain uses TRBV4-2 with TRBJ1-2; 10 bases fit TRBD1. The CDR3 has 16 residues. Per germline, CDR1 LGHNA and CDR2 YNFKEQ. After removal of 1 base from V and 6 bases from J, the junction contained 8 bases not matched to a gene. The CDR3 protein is CASSQAGTGDGNGYTF. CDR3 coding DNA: TGTGCCAGCAGCCAAGCCGGGACAGGGGATGGAAATGGCTACACCTTC.

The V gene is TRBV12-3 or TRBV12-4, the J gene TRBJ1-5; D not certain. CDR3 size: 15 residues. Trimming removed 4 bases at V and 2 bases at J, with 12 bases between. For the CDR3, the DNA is TGTGCCAGCAGTTATTGGGGTACGGGCAATCAGCCCCAGCATTTT. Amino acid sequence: CASSYWGTGNQPQHF.

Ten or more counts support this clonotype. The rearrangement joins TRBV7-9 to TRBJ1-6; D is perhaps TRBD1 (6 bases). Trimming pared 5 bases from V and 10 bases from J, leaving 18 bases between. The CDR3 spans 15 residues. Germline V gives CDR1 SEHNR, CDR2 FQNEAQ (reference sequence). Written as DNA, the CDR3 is TGTGCCAGCAGCCCCCCCGGGACATACGACTCACCCCTCCACTTT. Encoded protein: CASSPPGTYDSPLHF.

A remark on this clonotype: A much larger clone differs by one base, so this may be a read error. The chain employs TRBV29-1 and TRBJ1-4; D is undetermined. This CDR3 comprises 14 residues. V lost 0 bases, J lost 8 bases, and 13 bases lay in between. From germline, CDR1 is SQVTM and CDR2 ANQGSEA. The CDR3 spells CSVEDRSPGEKLFF. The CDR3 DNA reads TGCAGCGTTGAAGATCGTTCCCCGGGGGAAAAACTGTTTTTT.

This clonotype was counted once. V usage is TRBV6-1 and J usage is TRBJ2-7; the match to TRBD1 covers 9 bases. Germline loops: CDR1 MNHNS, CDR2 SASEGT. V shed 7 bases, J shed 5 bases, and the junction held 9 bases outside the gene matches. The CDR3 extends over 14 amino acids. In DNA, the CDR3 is TGTGCCAGCAATAGGCGACAGGGGGACCACGAGCAGTACTTC. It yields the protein CASNRRQGDHEQYF.

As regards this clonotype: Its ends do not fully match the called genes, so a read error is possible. CDR3 sequence reads: CASSLVTGEDEQCF. Here the CDR3 DNA reads TGTGCCAGCAGCTTAGTGACAGGGGAGGACGAGCAGTGCTTC. The rearrangement links TRBV7-2 to TRBJ2-7; the match to TRBD1 covers 8 bases. Germline V CDR1 and CDR2: SGHTA, FQGNSA. The CDR3 is 14 amino acids.

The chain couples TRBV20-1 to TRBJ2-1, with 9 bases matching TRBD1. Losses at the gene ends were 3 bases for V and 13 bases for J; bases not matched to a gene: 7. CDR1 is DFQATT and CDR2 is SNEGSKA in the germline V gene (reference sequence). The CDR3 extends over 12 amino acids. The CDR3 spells CSARAQGAHQFF. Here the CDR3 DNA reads TGCAGTGCTAGGGCACAGGGGGCTCATCAGTTCTTC.

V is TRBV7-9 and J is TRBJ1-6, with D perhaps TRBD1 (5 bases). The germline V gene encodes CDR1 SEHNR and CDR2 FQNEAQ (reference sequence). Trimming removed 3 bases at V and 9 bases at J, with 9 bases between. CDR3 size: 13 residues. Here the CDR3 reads CASSLGGASPLHF. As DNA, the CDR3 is TGTGCCAGCAGCTTGGGGGGAGCTTCACCCCTCCACTTT.